The 16 T cell receptor beta chains in this list originate from one sample, sequenced in a study of T cell responses to AZD1222 COVID-19 vaccine. The repertoire was sequenced with immunoSEQ multiplex PCR; TCRdb's copy has only in-frame clones and lacks some. The sample contains tens of thousands of clones, approximately 78% of which appear only once. Sequenced here: peripheral blood, sampled on day 0 of AZD1222 vaccination. The receptors come from an adult in good health.

This rearrangement joins TRBV19 to TRBJ2-7, with TRBD1 matching 10 bases. CDR3 length: 14 residues. CDR1 and CDR2 from the germline V gene are LNHDA and SQIVND (reference sequence). J was trimmed by 7 bases and V by 5 bases; bases with no gene match: 8. The CDR3 region is CASSVDRGPNEQYF. In nucleotides, the CDR3 is TGTGCCAGTAGTGTCGACAGGGGGCCGAATGAGCAGTACTTC.

J is TRBJ1-1 and V is TRBV30; D is possibly TRBD1 (5 bases). Between the trimmed V and J ends, which lost 7 bases and 5 bases, there was a span of 17 bases. The CDR3 totals 13 residues. CDR1 and CDR2 (germline): GTSNPN, SVGIG (reference sequence). In DNA, the CDR3 is TGTGCCTTCAGCTCCGGCTGGGGGACTGAAGCTTTCTTT. Amino acid sequence: CAFSSGWGTEAFF.

The chain links TRBV6-1 to TRBJ1-6; unclear D gene. Germline CDR1 reads MNHNS; CDR2 reads SASEGT. V lost 4 bases and J 3 bases, leaving 13 bases between the germline ends. The CDR3 consists of 16 residues. Here the CDR3 DNA reads TGTGCCAGCAGTGGGCTCGTACGGGTCTATAATTCACCCCTCCACTTT. This translates into CASSGLVRVYNSPLHF.

J is TRBJ1-2 and V is TRBV3-1 (or the pseudogene TRBV3-2); D perhaps matches TRBD1 (6 bases). The germline V gene has CDR1 LGHDT and CDR2 YNNKEL (reference sequence). CDR3 length: 15 amino acids. With 3 bases removed from V and 0 bases from J, the gap between germline ends came to 11 bases. Here the CDR3 reads CASSHEGHSNYGYTF. The CDR3 DNA reads TGTGCCAGCAGCCATGAGGGACACTCTAACTATGGCTACACCTTC.

The V call is TRBV6-5, the J call TRBJ1-5; perhaps TRBD1 as D (5 bases). The CDR3 spans 15 residues. Deletions cut 7 bases from V and 1 base from J, with 14 bases between. Germline loops: CDR1 MNHEY, CDR2 SVGAGI. The chain's CDR3 is CASTSRQGSNQPQHF. The CDR3, as DNA: TGTGCCAGCACCTCACGGCAGGGAAGCAATCAGCCCCAGCATTTT.

The chain combines TRBV7-2 with TRBJ2-2; TRBD2 agrees at 13 bases. The length of the CDR3 is 19 residues. Trimming at V came to 5 bases and at J to 3 bases, leaving 12 bases not matched to a gene. Per germline, CDR1 SGHTA and CDR2 FQGNSA. CDR3 region: CASSRTSGRAYGYTGELFF. In DNA form, the CDR3 reads TGTGCCAGCAGCCGTACTAGCGGGAGGGCCTATGGGTACACCGGGGAGCTGTTTTTT.

The chain employs TRBV27 and TRBJ1-5; D is perhaps TRBD1 (6 bases). Germline V gene sequence: CDR1 MNHEY, CDR2 SMNVEV (reference sequence). The CDR3 totals 14 residues. V lost 2 bases and J 7 bases, leaving 12 bases between the germline ends. CDR3 protein: CASSLGWGGQPQHF. Written as DNA, the CDR3 is TGTGCCAGCAGTTTAGGCTGGGGGGGCCAGCCCCAGCATTTT.

The rearrangement joins TRBV30 to TRBJ1-6, with D unclear. Per the germline V gene, CDR1 is GTSNPN and CDR2 is SVGIG (reference sequence). The CDR3 consists of 14 residues. V was shortened by 4 bases and J by 7 bases, with 14 bases between the two germline ends. Here the CDR3 DNA reads TGTGCCTGGATTGGGGTCGTTCCCAATTCACCCCTCCACTTT. Translating it yields CAWIGVVPNSPLHF.

In this sample, this clone turned up a few times. The J gene is TRBJ1-1, the V gene TRBV5-8; D remains unclear. V gave up 2 bases and J gave up 0 bases, with 8 bases separating them. This CDR3 has 14 amino acids. Germline V gene sequence: CDR1 SGHTS, CDR2 YDEGEE. Here the CDR3 DNA reads TGTGCCAGCAGCTTCCATACACTGAACACTGAAGCTTTCTTT. Encoded protein: CASSFHTLNTEAFF.

The chain employs TRBV14 and TRBJ2-2, with TRBD2 matching over 13 bases. Germline V CDR1 and CDR2: SGHDN, FVKESK. This CDR3 has 15 amino acids. The V segment lost 1 base and the J segment 12 bases; nucleotides outside the gene matches: 5. The CDR3 DNA sequence: TGTGCCAGCAGCCAAGGGACTAGCGGGAGCTGGAAGCTGTTTTTT. Its translation: CASSQGTSGSWKLFF.

The CDR3 region is CASSQRAYRASSTDTQYF. DNA for the CDR3: TGTGCCAGCAGTCAGCGTGCCTACAGGGCCTCTAGCACAGATACGCAGTATTTT. The rearrangement links TRBV27 to TRBJ2-3, with D perhaps TRBD1 (6 bases). The V and J ends lost 5 bases and 0 bases respectively, with 21 bases between them. Germline V gene data show CDR1 as MNHEY and CDR2 as SMNVEV (reference sequence). There are 18 residues in the CDR3.

The chain uses TRBV7-9 and TRBJ1-1; D unclear. This CDR3 is 13 amino acids long. The germline V gene has CDR1 SEHNR and CDR2 FQNEAQ (reference sequence). Trimming took 4 bases from V and 3 from J, leaving 9 bases between them. The CDR3 protein is CASSSGSDTEAFF. The DNA of the CDR3 is TGTGCCAGCAGCTCCGGATCGGACACTGAAGCTTTCTTT.

This chain links TRBV11-2 with TRBJ1-2; TRBD1 aligns across 7 bases. Germline V gene sequence: CDR1 SGHAT, CDR2 FQNNGV. The trim removed 5 bases at V and 6 bases at J, leaving 9 bases unmatched. The length of the CDR3 is 14 residues. The chain's CDR3 is CASSRPTGEDGYTF. The DNA of the CDR3 is TGTGCCAGCAGCCGTCCTACAGGGGAAGATGGCTACACCTTC. The complete variable domain, with remaining parts taken from reference TRBV11-2 and TRBJ1-2, reads EAGVAQSPRYKIIEKRQSVAFWCNPISGHATLYWYQQILGQGPKLLIQFQNNGVVDDSQLPKDRFSAERLKGVDSTLKIQPAKLEDSAVYLCASSRPTGEDGYTFGSGTRLTVV.

This chain connects TRBV15 to TRBJ1-1; D call uncertain. Germline lookup yields CDR1 LNHNV and CDR2 YYDKDF (reference sequence). The CDR3 is made up of 12 amino acids. The V end lost 0 bases, the J end lost 7 bases, and 6 bases lay between the germline ends. The CDR3 coding sequence is TGTGCCACCAGCAGAGAAGCGGATGAAGCTTTCTTT. The encoded protein is CATSREADEAFF. The full variable domain, with the rest looked up from reference TRBV15 and TRBJ1-1, is DAMVIQNPRYQVTQFGKPVTLSCSQTLNHNVMYWYQQKSSQAPKLLFHYYDKDFNNEADTPDNFQSRRPNTSFCFLDIRSPGLGDTAMYLCATSREADEAFFGQGTRLTVV.

This clone was observed once. The rearrangement uses TRBV28 and TRBJ2-7; D is tentatively TRBD1 or TRBD2 (5 bases each). V was shortened by 6 bases and J by 3 bases, with 15 bases between the two germline ends. The CDR3 length is 14 residues. Per germline, CDR1 MDHEN and CDR2 SYDVKM. DNA for the CDR3: TGTGCCAGCAGCCCCGGGACCATAAACTACGAGCAGTACTTC. Protein sequence: CASSPGTINYEQYF.

This clone was counted a few times. The chain carries TRBV7-9 and TRBJ1-1; D is possibly TRBD1 (5 bases). Between the trimmed V and J ends, which lost 3 bases and 0 bases, there was a span of 8 bases. The CDR3 totals 14 residues. Germline values: CDR1 SEHNR, CDR2 FQNEAQ (reference sequence). In DNA, the CDR3 is TGTGCCAGCAGCTTGGACATGATGAACACTGAAGCTTTCTTT. Amino acids: CASSLDMMNTEAFF.